Sequencing of this T cell receptor beta chain was carried out in a study of T cell repertoires in cytomegalovirus infection. Across the whole study: Alongside well-studied HLA-B-restricted CMV epitopes, recently identified HLA-C-restricted CMV epitopes were also used. CMV infection together with matching HLA type was indicated by public TCR beta signatures.

The ends were cut back, 1 base at V and 0 bases at J, with 4 bases in the middle. The length of the CDR3 is 14 residues. Germline CDR1 and CDR2: SGHTA and FQGNSA. Study outcomes and limitations: Cumulated frequencies of public TCR beta families served to identify carriers of CMV plus the relevant HLA. CMV-specific TCR beta clonotypes restricted by HLA-C dominated the ex vivo response.

TCRdb redid the calling of the reads with MiXCR, one entry per CDR3 protein. The sample lists 370,000 or so distinct CDR3 sequences; approximately 30% were seen once. At least ten counts were recorded for this clonotype. What it binds is unknown. The material sequenced was cultured PBMCs, taken from culture after CMV antigen stimulation. The origin of this receptor is a human donor in good health (CMV status not recorded). Some clones in this sample may be carry-over from other donors' samples. The chain couples TRBV7-2 to TRBJ1-5; D ambiguous. CDR3 DNA: TGTGCCAGCAGCTTAGGCAATAGCAATCAGCCCCAGCATTTT. Encoded protein: CASSLGNSNQPQHF. Full variable domain (missing parts from reference TRBV7-2 and TRBJ1-5): GAGVSQSPSNKVTEKGKDVELRCDPISGHTALYWYRQSLGQGLEFLIYFQGNSAPDKSGLPSDRFSAERTGGSVSTLTIQRTQQEDSAVYLCASSLGNSNQPQHFGDGTRLSIL.